This is a list of T cell receptor beta chains from one sample in a study of cytomegalovirus exposure and HLA in healthy donors. Repertoires were generated with immunoSEQ multiplex PCR, while TCRdb's copy carries only in-frame clones and drops some. The table has roughly 200,000 clones, 60% to 80% seen once. The source material was PBMCs. Receptors were obtained from a woman aged 25 to 39 in good health and CMV-seronegative. The CDR3 runs from the conserved cysteine through the conserved F or W. D genes are given only for firm matches. Rows may omit the clone size; those that give it use once, few, many or a size class.

cdr3_nt cdr3_aa v_call clone_size j_call d_call
TGTGCCAGCAGAGAGGGGGCTCGGGAAAAACTGTTTTTT CASREGAREKLFF TRBV27 few TRBJ1-4 TRBD1
TGTGCCAGCAGCTTAGGGCTAGCTGGACCCTACGAGCAGTACTTC CASSLGLAGPYEQYF TRBV7-2 . TRBJ2-7 .
TGTGCCATTACAAGGGGGACCTACGAGCAGTACTTC CAITRGTYEQYF TRBV28 . TRBJ2-7 .
TGTGCCAGCAGTTCCTCTTGGGACAACCCCTATGGCTACCCCTTC CASSSSWDNPYGYPF TRBV6-6 few TRBJ1-2 .
TGTGCCAGCAGCCCCTGGGACAGCATGAACACTGAAGCTTTCTTT CASSPWDSMNTEAFF TRBV9 . TRBJ1-1 TRBD1
TGCGCCAGCAGCTCCGGGTGGGGGGGGCGAGGCACTGAAGCTTTCTTT CASSSGWGGRGTEAFF TRBV5-1 . TRBJ1-1 .
TGTGCCAGCAGTCAAATACAGGGCTACGAGCAGTACTTC CASSQIQGYEQYF TRBV16 . TRBJ2-7 .
TGTGCCAGCAGCTCCCCAGGGGGTTGGCGTAGTGAGCAGTTCTTC CASSSPGGWRSEQFF TRBV7-9 . TRBJ2-1 TRBD1
TGTGCCAGCAGCCAAACATACAGGGAGGGAGCTTTCTTT CASSQTYREGAFF TRBV16 . TRBJ1-1 .
TGCAGCGTTGAAGATCGGAGGGGAGGCGGGGAAAAACTGTTTTTT CSVEDRRGGGEKLFF TRBV29-1 . TRBJ1-4 .
TGTGCCAGCACCCCCCGGGGTTTGAGCACTGAAGCTTTCTTT CASTPRGLSTEAFF TRBV28 . TRBJ1-1 .
TGTGCCAGCAGTCCATGGACAGCCAGCACAGATACGCAGTATTTT CASSPWTASTDTQYF TRBV27 . TRBJ2-3 .
TGTGCCAGCAGTTCTACAGGGGGCGGAGGGAGCTATGGCTACACCTTC CASSSTGGGGSYGYTF TRBV27 . TRBJ1-2 TRBD1
TGTGCCAGCAGCACTGGACTAGCGGGAGCGAGGACCCAGTACTTC CASSTGLAGARTQYF TRBV6-5 . TRBJ2-5 TRBD2
TGTGCCACAAGGGCGGGAGCCATGAACACTGAAGCTTTCTTT CATRAGAMNTEAFF TRBV5-4 . TRBJ1-1 .
TGTGCCAGCAGCTCAGGGACTAGCGGGGTGAGAGAGACCCAGTACTTC CASSSGTSGVRETQYF TRBV7-9 . TRBJ2-5 TRBD2
TGCGCCAGCAGCCACCTGGGGGGGACAGGGAGCTCCTACGAGCAGTACTTC CASSHLGGTGSSYEQYF TRBV4-1 once TRBJ2-7 TRBD1
TGTGCCAGCAGTTGGTATGAGCCCCATCAGCCCCAGCATTTT CASSWYEPHQPQHF TRBV28 . TRBJ1-5 .
TGCGCCAGCAGCTTGATCTACGTAACCCAGAGGGGGGCCAACGTCCTGACTTTC CASSLIYVTQRGANVLTF TRBV5-1 once TRBJ2-6 .
TGTGCCAGCAGTTACTCCACCAGCGGGGGACAAGAGACCCAGTACTTC CASSYSTSGGQETQYF TRBV6-5 . TRBJ2-5 TRBD2
TGCGCCAGCAGCCAAGCTGGACAGGGGAACACTGAAGCTTTCTTT CASSQAGQGNTEAFF TRBV4-1 once TRBJ1-1 TRBD1
TGTGCCAGCAGTTTGACAGGGGCGACCCTAAACTATGGCTACACCTTC CASSLTGATLNYGYTF TRBV28 few TRBJ1-2 TRBD1
TGTGCCACCAGCAGAGAACTAGCGGGAGTGACGAGCTCCTACAATGAGCAGTTCTTC CATSRELAGVTSSYNEQFF TRBV15 . TRBJ2-1 TRBD2
TGTGCCAGTACCCCGGGGGCCAGGGGGGAACAGCCCCAGCATTTT CASTPGARGEQPQHF TRBV19 . TRBJ1-5 TRBD1
TGCAGCCTCCAAAGGGACAGGGGGCAGGAGACCCAGTACTTC CSLQRDRGQETQYF TRBV29-1 few TRBJ2-5 TRBD1
TGTGCCAGCAGCTTAGGCCCCCCAGGGAAGGGCTATGGCTACACCTTC CASSLGPPGKGYGYTF TRBV7-9 . TRBJ1-2 .
TGTGCCAGCAGCGTAGAGCCCTCTTCGCGAAACAATGAGCAGTTCTTC CASSVEPSSRNNEQFF TRBV9 . TRBJ2-1 .
TGCGCCAGCAGTGAGTTCGGGACAGGGAGGGTTGGCTACACCTTC CASSEFGTGRVGYTF TRBV10-1 . TRBJ1-2 TRBD1
TGTGCCAGCAGGGGACACAGACGGGACGAAAAACTGTTTTTT CASRGHRRDEKLFF TRBV7-6 . TRBJ1-4 .
TGTGCCAGCTCACCCCTCCGGGACAATGAGCAGTTCTTC CASSPLRDNEQFF TRBV18 . TRBJ2-1 .
TGTGCCAGTTCCATCTTGACAGGGGGCGGATATCAGCCCCAGCATTTT CASSILTGGGYQPQHF TRBV19 . TRBJ1-5 TRBD1
TGTGCCAGCACCGTCGACAGGGGACCCTACAATGAGCAGTTCTTC CASTVDRGPYNEQFF TRBV6-1 . TRBJ2-1 TRBD1
TGTTCCAGCAGCTTAGGGCCCACAGGCTACACCTTC CSSSLGPTGYTF TRBV7-9 . TRBJ1-2 .
TGTGCCAGCAGTAGGATCGCGGGAAACGTGGAGACCCAGTACTTC CASSRIAGNVETQYF TRBV6-1 . TRBJ2-5 .
TGTGCCTGCGGCTCCTACGAGCAGTACTTC CACGSYEQYF TRBV30 . TRBJ2-7 .
TGTGCCAGCAGTGCAGCCCGGGGGGCCCAAGAGACCCAGTACTTC CASSAARGAQETQYF TRBV2 . TRBJ2-5 .
TGTGCCAGCAGTTTCGAAACGGTGAACACTGAAGCTTTCTTT CASSFETVNTEAFF TRBV28 . TRBJ1-1 .